These 26 T cell receptor beta chains were all obtained from the same sample, sequenced in a study of blood T cell repertoires in COVID-19. Data came from immunoSEQ multiplex PCR; TCRdb stores just in-frame clones and leaves some out. Of some 68,000 clones listed, approximately 89% were seen once; the top ten hold roughly 8.8%. Sequenced material: peripheral blood. Receptors were obtained from a man aged 45-65 years with active COVID-19.

This clone is a singleton in its sample. The chain employs TRBV6-4 and TRBJ2-5, with a weak D call TRBD1 (6 bases). Deletions cut 7 bases from V and 4 bases from J, with 16 bases between. Germline CDR1 and CDR2: MRHNA and SNTAGT. The CDR3 consists of 14 residues. The CDR3, as DNA: TGTGCCAGCAAAGGACAGCGACGAGGAGAGACCCAGTACTTC. The encoded protein is CASKGQRRGETQYF.

The chain recombines TRBV4-1 with TRBJ1-5; the D is unclear. The CDR3 extends over 15 amino acids. Germline V lookup: CDR1 MGHRA, CDR2 YSYEKL. V was clipped by 4 bases and J by 1 base, with 11 bases between them. The CDR3 DNA sequence: TGCGCCAGCAGCCCTCTCGCCGGGAGCAATCAGCCCCAGCATTTT. Translation: CASSPLAGSNQPQHF.

This sequence joins TRBV5-1 and TRBJ1-5, with D possibly being TRBD1 (6 bases). The CDR3 extends over 14 amino acids. Trimming cost V 4 bases and J 5 bases, with 13 bases left between them. Per the germline V gene, CDR1 is SGHRS and CDR2 is YFSETQ. CDR3 nucleotide sequence: TGCGCCAGCAGCCCACAGGGACGGGATCAGCCCCAGCATTTT. As protein: CASSPQGRDQPQHF.

V usage is TRBV19 and J usage is TRBJ1-1, with 7 bases fitting TRBD1. The CDR3 spans 13 residues. The J segment lost 11 bases and the V segment lost 4 bases, leaving 10 bases of the junction unmatched. From germline, CDR1 is LNHDA and CDR2 SQIVND (reference sequence). The CDR3 reads CASSTQSQGDAFF. In DNA, the CDR3 is TGTGCCAGTAGTACCCAAAGCCAGGGGGACGCTTTCTTT.

A few counts support this clone. The rearrangement joins TRBV6-5 to TRBJ2-7, with D possibly matching TRBD2 (6 bases). CDR1 is MNHEY, CDR2 SVGAGI, per germline. The CDR3 is 14 residues long. The ends were cut back, 4 bases at V and 0 bases at J, with 10 bases in the middle. CDR3 loop: CASSWGESSYEQYF. In DNA, the CDR3 is TGTGCCAGCAGTTGGGGGGAATCCTCCTACGAGCAGTACTTC.

The CDR3 sequence is CASSRTEFGTNYGYTF. The CDR3 DNA reads TGTGCCAGCAGCCGGACAGAATTTGGAACTAACTATGGCTACACCTTC. The chain carries TRBV2 and TRBJ1-2; D possibly corresponds to TRBD1 (6 bases). The CDR3 covers 16 residues. Germline CDR1 and CDR2: SNHLY and FYNNEI. Trimming removed 6 bases at V and 0 bases at J, with 17 bases between.

The rearrangement links TRBV6-5 to TRBJ1-6; D is perhaps TRBD1 (6 bases). Trimming shortened V by 2 bases and J by 5 bases, and 10 bases separated the two germline ends. Germline V CDR1 and CDR2: MNHEY, SVGAGI. The CDR3 totals 15 residues. The CDR3 DNA follows: TGTGCCAGCAGTTACACGGGGACAAATAATTCACCCCTCCACTTT. It codes for CASSYTGTNNSPLHF.

The rearrangement uses TRBV13 and TRBJ1-1; D might be TRBD1 (5 bases). V was shortened by 4 bases and J by 10 bases, with 13 bases between the two germline ends. Germline lookup yields CDR1 PRHDT and CDR2 FYEKMQ (reference sequence). The CDR3 loop spans 12 amino acids. The CDR3 DNA follows: TGTGCCAGCAGCTGGGGGGGAGCAGGAGCTTTCTTT. It translates to CASSWGGAGAFF.

This clone appeared a few times. The chain recombines TRBV19 with TRBJ1-5; D uncertain. Trimming removed 3 bases at V and 5 bases at J, with 17 bases between. This CDR3 has 16 residues. Germline V lookup: CDR1 LNHDA, CDR2 SQIVND (reference sequence). CDR3 sequence reads: CASSMTFSPGDQPQHF. CDR3 coding DNA: TGTGCCAGTAGTATGACATTTTCCCCCGGGGATCAGCCCCAGCATTTT.

The chain carries TRBV5-1 and TRBJ2-1; a weak D match, TRBD2 (5 bases). The CDR3 consists of 11 residues. Trimming took 5 bases from V and 8 from J, leaving 8 bases between them. CDR1 SGHRS and CDR2 YFSETQ come from the germline V gene. The CDR3 region is CASSSGDEQFF. CDR3 DNA: TGCGCCAGCAGTTCCGGGGATGAGCAGTTCTTC.

The CDR3 loop reads CASSLVGGAGADTQYF. CDR3 DNA: TGTGCCAGCAGCTTAGTAGGGGGGGCGGGTGCAGATACGCAGTATTTT. The chain is built from TRBV7-2 and TRBJ2-3; TRBD2 might be the D (7 bases). Deletions cut 1 base from V and 4 bases from J, with 15 bases between. This CDR3 contains 16 residues. The germline V gene encodes CDR1 SGHTA and CDR2 FQGNSA.

This sequence joins TRBV11-2 and TRBJ1-1, with TRBD1 identical over 10 bases. Germline V gives CDR1 SGHAT, CDR2 FQNNGV. CDR3 length: 14 amino acids. Germline trimming cut 5 bases from V and 4 bases from J; bases unmatched to any gene: 4. CDR3 loop: CASSLTGGVTEAFF. In nucleotides, the CDR3 is TGTGCCAGCAGCCTGACAGGGGGCGTCACTGAAGCTTTCTTT.

V and J are TRBV5-8 and TRBJ2-7, with 7 positions matching TRBD1. Germline V gene data show CDR1 as SGHTS and CDR2 as YDEGEE. V shed 0 bases, J shed 4 bases, and the junction held 4 bases outside the gene matches. The CDR3 runs 14 residues. CDR3 residues: CASSLEGAGYEQYF. The CDR3, as DNA: TGTGCCAGCAGCTTGGAGGGGGCTGGGTACGAGCAGTACTTC. The variable domain in full, completed from reference TRBV5-8 and TRBJ2-7, reads EAGVTQSPTHLIKTRGQQATLRCSPISGHTSVYWYQQALGLGLQFLLWYDEGEERNRGNFPPRFSGRQFPNYSSELNVNALELEDSALYLCASSLEGAGYEQYFGPGTRLTVT.

This chain connects TRBV11-2 to TRBJ2-1, with D maybe TRBD2 (6 bases). Trimming took 5 bases from V and 6 from J, leaving 23 bases between them. In germline, CDR1 is SGHAT, CDR2 FQNNGV. This CDR3 is built from 17 residues. This chain's CDR3 is CASSLRRGLGYSNEQFF. CDR3 DNA: TGTGCCAGCAGCCTGAGGAGGGGCCTAGGGTATTCCAATGAGCAGTTCTTC.

The J gene is TRBJ1-5, the V gene TRBV7-9; 7 bases agree with TRBD1. Per the germline V gene, CDR1 is SEHNR and CDR2 is FQNEAQ (reference sequence). V shed 2 bases, J shed 2 bases, and the junction held 6 bases outside the gene matches. The CDR3 consists of 16 residues. The CDR3 reads CASSLKGQGGNQPQHF. Here the CDR3 DNA reads TGTGCCAGCAGCTTAAAGGGGCAGGGGGGCAATCAGCCCCAGCATTTT.

This clone was recorded only once. The rearrangement uses TRBV9 and TRBJ1-1; 9 bases line up with TRBD1. V was clipped by 0 bases and J by 0 bases; unmatched bases: 0. This CDR3 contains 15 residues. Germline assignment: CDR1 SGDLS and CDR2 YYNGEE. The CDR3 loop reads CASSVDRGLNTEAFF. DNA of the CDR3: TGTGCCAGCAGCGTAGACAGGGGGCTGAACACTGAAGCTTTCTTT.

This rearrangement joins TRBV24-1 to TRBJ2-2, with D possibly matching TRBD2 (6 bases). The germline V and J ends were trimmed by 3 bases and 6 bases, with 19 bases remaining between them. The germline gives CDR1 KGHDR, CDR2 SFDVKD. The CDR3 has 17 amino acids. CDR3 amino acids: CATSDTRGRDSSGELFF. The CDR3 nucleotides read TGTGCCACCAGTGATACGCGGGGACGGGACTCCTCCGGGGAGCTGTTTTTT.

The chain employs TRBV5-4 and TRBJ2-5, with D unclear. Trimming left V 3 bases short and J 3 bases short, with 9 bases between. CDR1 SGHNT and CDR2 YYREEE come from the germline V gene (reference sequence). The CDR3 contains 13 residues. The DNA for the CDR3 is TGTGCCAGCAGCTCCGGTGATGAAGAGACCCAGTACTTC. Translated: CASSSGDEETQYF.

The chain carries TRBV7-9 and TRBJ1-2; TRBD1 matches 8 bases. This CDR3 has 15 residues. Per germline, CDR1 SEHNR and CDR2 FQNEAQ (reference sequence). After removal of 5 bases from V and 2 bases from J, the junction contained 7 bases not matched to a gene. For the CDR3, the DNA is TGTGCCAGCAGCAACTCGGACAGGGTAAACTATGGCTACACCTTC. Translation gives CASSNSDRVNYGYTF.

The J gene is TRBJ2-1, the V gene TRBV10-3; TRBD1 matches 7 bases. The junction had 2 bases not matched to a gene; V was cut back by 6 bases and J by 9 bases. The germline CDR1 and CDR2 sequences are ENHRY and SYGVKD. The CDR3 totals 11 residues. CDR3 bases: TGTGCCATCAGGACAGGGACTGAGCAGTTCTTC. Its protein is CAIRTGTEQFF.

The chain recombines TRBV7-2 with TRBJ2-1; the D gene is possibly TRBD1 (6 bases). The V and J ends lost 6 bases and 4 bases respectively, with 10 bases between them. Germline assignment: CDR1 SGHTA and CDR2 FQGNSA. The CDR3 has 13 amino acids. The CDR3 loop is CASRPTGYNEQFF. The CDR3 DNA sequence: TGTGCCAGCAGACCGACAGGATACAATGAGCAGTTCTTC.

This clone qualifies as medium-sized. The chain carries TRBV24-1 and TRBJ2-3; D not certain. This CDR3 has 12 residues. Looked up from germline, CDR1 is KGHDR and CDR2 is SFDVKD. Deletions cut 5 bases from V and 5 bases from J, with 7 bases between. CDR3 amino acids: CATSASGDTQYF. The CDR3 bases are TGTGCCACCAGTGCGTCCGGAGATACGCAGTATTTT.

This clone occurred a few times. This chain joins TRBV7-2 and TRBJ2-7, with D hard to call. V shed 7 bases and J shed 2 bases, with 15 bases lying between them. The germline V gene encodes CDR1 SGHTA and CDR2 FQGNSA. The CDR3 is 14 residues long. The CDR3 DNA is TGTGCCAGCACCTCCGAGACAACTCCCTACGAGCAGTACTTC. Amino acids: CASTSETTPYEQYF.

This chain links TRBV6-5 with TRBJ1-6, with D perhaps matching TRBD1 (5 bases). The CDR3 loop spans 16 amino acids. The germline CDR1 and CDR2 sequences are MNHEY and SVGAGI. V lost 0 bases to trimming and J lost 3 bases, with 9 bases between them. The CDR3 reads CASSYSSGGYNSPLHF. CDR3 sequence (DNA): TGTGCCAGCAGTTACTCTTCGGGGGGCTATAATTCACCCCTCCACTTT.

This clone was found once. V is TRBV29-1 and J is TRBJ2-3; D may be TRBD1 (6 bases). The CDR3 is 17 amino acids. With 6 bases removed from V and 2 bases from J, the gap between germline ends came to 24 bases. Germline CDR1 SQVTM, CDR2 ANQGSEA. The chain's CDR3 is CSVPAWASRGNTDTQYF. The CDR3 DNA reads as TGCAGCGTCCCCGCATGGGCCTCCAGGGGCAACACAGATACGCAGTATTTT.

The gene calls are TRBV19 and TRBJ2-1; a weak D match, TRBD2 (7 bases). CDR3 size: 17 residues. Germline V gene data show CDR1 as LNHDA and CDR2 as SQIVND (reference sequence). V lost 3 bases, J lost 3 bases, and 18 bases lay in between. CDR3 bases: TGTGCCAGTAGTATCTTCTTCGGGGGGCTACTCTACAATGAGCAGTTCTTC. This codes for CASSIFFGGLLYNEQFF.